The clone carrying this T cell receptor beta chain has a handful of counts. Its matching antigen is unknown. These data are taken from a study of CD8 T cells in ankylosing spondylitis. One entry per CDR3 protein results from TCRdb running MiXCR on the 5' RACE reads. Of around 770,000 distinct CDR3 sequences listed, 10% to 15% are singletons. Study-wide points: Seemingly distinctive of ankylosing spondylitis blood was a TCR beta motif formed by eight highly homologous variants.

Germline V lookup: CDR1 DFQATT, CDR2 SNEGSKA (reference sequence). The CDR3 covers 13 residues. The V end lost 4 bases, the J end lost 3 bases, and 12 bases lay between the germline ends. What was sequenced was blood, either unsorted or a sorted T cell fraction (not recorded which). This TCR came from a male donor with ankylosing spondylitis. The chain recombines TRBV20-1 with TRBJ2-5; a possible D gene is TRBD2 (6 bases). The CDR3 reads CSAKEGMEETQYF. The CDR3 DNA is TGCAGTGCTAAGGAGGGGATGGAAGAGACCCAGTACTTC.